The rows below give T cell receptor beta chains drawn from one sample of a study of T cell repertoires and HLA-DP antigens. Their specific antigens are unknown. Sequencing was performed with immunoSEQ multiplex PCR; in TCRdb, only in-frame clones are kept and a portion is missing. The sample has approximately 86,000 clones, 86% seen once. The specimen was CD4+ T cells from PBMCs. The receptors here all came from a man aged 50 to 59 in good health and CMV-seronegative. Each CDR3 is given with its conserved first and last residue. The D gene is left open where the match is weak. For some rows the clone size is stated as once, few or many, or as a class when expanded; others skip it.

TRBJ2-3,NA,TRBD2,TRBV7-6,TGTGCCAGCAGCCGATTAGCGGGGGATGCGGATACGCAGTATTTT,CASSRLAGDADTQYF
TRBJ2-1,NA,TRBD2,TRBV2,TGTGCCACTAGGACTAGCGGGGTCTATGAGCAGTTCTTC,CATRTSGVYEQFF
TRBJ2-4,NA,NA,TRBV7-9,TGTGCCAGCAGCTCCGCGGGAACAGCCAAAAACATTCAGTACTTC,CASSSAGTAKNIQYF
TRBJ2-5,NA,TRBD2,TRBV29-1,TGCAGCGTTGTTGTAGCGGGAGTGGGGGAGACCCAGTACTTC,CSVVVAGVGETQYF
TRBJ1-2,NA,TRBD1,TRBV27,TGTGCCAGCAGTCAAAACCGGGACAGGGGTGGCTACACCTTC,CASSQNRDRGGYTF
TRBJ2-2,NA,TRBD2,TRBV7-6,TGTGCCAGCAGTCCTTCGCCGGGGGGGGACACCGGGGAGCTGTTTTTT,CASSPSPGGDTGELFF
TRBJ2-3,once,NA,TRBV10-1,TGCGCCAGCAGACTGACAATCGCAGATACGCAGTATTTT,CASRLTIADTQYF
TRBJ2-5,NA,NA,TRBV30,TGTGCCTGGAGTGTCGGGGGCCGGGAGACCCAGTACTTC,CAWSVGGRETQYF
TRBJ2-3,once,NA,TRBV9,TGTGCCAGCAGCGTAGGTCCAGCCTCACGAGATACGCAGTATTTT,CASSVGPASRDTQYF
TRBJ2-3,NA,TRBD2,TRBV9,TGTGCCAGCAGCGTACTAGCGGGGGGAGGAGGGGATACGCAGTATTTT,CASSVLAGGGGDTQYF
TRBJ2-1,NA,TRBD1,TRBV11-2,TGTGCCAGCAGCTTAGATGGTTTCGCGGGACAGGGATACAATGAGCAGTTCTTC,CASSLDGFAGQGYNEQFF
TRBJ1-2,NA,TRBD1,TRBV2,TGTGCCAGCCTACAGGGGCCGAACTATGGCTACACCTTC,CASLQGPNYGYTF
TRBJ2-2,NA,NA,TRBV7-2,TGTGCCAGCAGTTCTGATTACACCGGGGAGCTGTTTTTT,CASSSDYTGELFF
TRBJ2-5,NA,NA,TRBV29-1,TGCAGCGTTGAACGCTTGGGTACAGAGACCCAGTACTTC,CSVERLGTETQYF
TRBJ2-3,NA,NA,TRBV6-4,TGTGCCAGCAGTATTCAGGAGGGGAATACGCAGTATTTT,CASSIQEGNTQYF
TRBJ2-5,NA,TRBD1,TRBV7-2,TGTGCCAGCAGCCTCGACAGGGCGGTTGAGACCCAGTACTTC,CASSLDRAVETQYF
TRBJ1-1,NA,NA,TRBV11-2,TGTGCCAGCAGCCGGCTGGCGGCAGACACTGAAGCTTTCTTT,CASSRLAADTEAFF
TRBJ1-5,NA,NA,TRBV28,TGTGCCAGCAACCGGGCCGGGAATCAGCCCCAGCATTTT,CASNRAGNQPQHF
TRBJ1-2,NA,NA,TRBV7-2,TGTGCCAGCGCCGATCCTATTAACTATGGCTACACCTTC,CASADPINYGYTF
TRBJ2-3,NA,TRBD1,TRBV18,TGTGCCAGCTCACCGGGACAGGGGAGCACAGATACGCAGTATTTT,CASSPGQGSTDTQYF
TRBJ2-3,few,TRBD2,TRBV19,TGTGCCAGTAGTAGGACTAGCGGGGGGGTCACAGATACGCAGTATTTT,CASSRTSGGVTDTQYF
TRBJ2-7,NA,NA,TRBV4-2,TGTGCCAGCAGCCAAGATGCGGCCGAGAACTACGAGCAGTACTTC,CASSQDAAENYEQYF
TRBJ2-2,NA,TRBD1,TRBV28,TGTGCCAGCAGTCGTTACCCTGAGGGACAGGGTAACACCGGGGAGCTGTTTTTT,CASSRYPEGQGNTGELFF
TRBJ2-1,NA,NA,TRBV28,TGTGCCAGCAGTTCCCCTCTAGGGGAATTCGGTAGGGACAATGAGCAGTTCTTC,CASSSPLGEFGRDNEQFF
TRBJ2-7,NA,NA,TRBV19,TGTGCCAGTAGCAGCCGGCAGGGAGGAAACGAGCAGTACTTC,CASSSRQGGNEQYF
TRBJ2-3,NA,NA,TRBV7-2,TGTGCCAGCAGTTTACAGGGAGGCGCAGATACGCAGTATTTT,CASSLQGGADTQYF
TRBJ2-1,NA,TRBD2,TRBV15,TGTGCCACCAGCAGGGGGCGGGGGGGCTCCTACAATGAGCAGTTCTTC,CATSRGRGGSYNEQFF
TRBJ2-3,NA,NA,TRBV18,TGTGCCAGCTCACTATCCAGGGGGGACACGCAGTATTTT,CASSLSRGDTQYF
TRBJ2-1,NA,NA,TRBV7-2,TGTGCCAGCAGCCGCTCGGGGACGGACTACAATGAGCAGTTCTTC,CASSRSGTDYNEQFF
TRBJ2-3,once,NA,TRBV7-2,TGTGCCAGCAGCGGTAGGGGTGATACGCAGTATTTT,CASSGRGDTQYF
TRBJ1-5,NA,NA,TRBV6-6,TGTGCCAGCAGGATGGATAGCAATCAGCCCCAGCATTTT,CASRMDSNQPQHF
TRBJ2-7,once,TRBD2,TRBV19,TGTGCCAGTCGGAGAGCGGGAGGGCCTAATGGCGAGCAGTACTTC,CASRRAGGPNGEQYF
TRBJ2-1,NA,NA,TRBV19,TGTGCCAGCGCCTCCTACAATGAGCAGTTCTTC,CASASYNEQFF
TRBJ1-5,NA,NA,TRBV4-1,TGCGCCAGCAGCCAAGGGACAGCTTATGGCAATCAGCCCCAGCATTTT,CASSQGTAYGNQPQHF
TRBJ2-2,NA,NA,TRBV19,TGTGCCAGTACAGATGCGAACACCGGGGAGCTGTTTTTT,CASTDANTGELFF
TRBJ2-3,NA,NA,TRBV4-2,TGTGCCAGCAGCCAAGCGAGGGGAACAGATACGCAGTATTTT,CASSQARGTDTQYF
TRBJ2-1,NA,NA,TRBV7-2,TGTGCCAGCAGCTCCGATAACTACAATGAGCAGTTCTTC,CASSSDNYNEQFF
TRBJ1-1,NA,NA,TRBV7-2,TGTGCCAGCTCGACAGTCATGAACACTGAAGCTTTCTTT,CASSTVMNTEAFF
TRBJ2-3,NA,NA,TRBV2,TGTGCCAGCTTTAGGACAGCCATCACAGATACGCAGTATTTT,CASFRTAITDTQYF
TRBJ1-2,NA,NA,TRBV28,TGTGCCAGCAGCCCCGACAGGTCCTATGGCTACACCTTC,CASSPDRSYGYTF
TRBJ1-5,NA,TRBD1,TRBV9,TGTGCCAGCAGCTCCCACCGGGACAGGGGACAGCCCCAGCATTTT,CASSSHRDRGQPQHF